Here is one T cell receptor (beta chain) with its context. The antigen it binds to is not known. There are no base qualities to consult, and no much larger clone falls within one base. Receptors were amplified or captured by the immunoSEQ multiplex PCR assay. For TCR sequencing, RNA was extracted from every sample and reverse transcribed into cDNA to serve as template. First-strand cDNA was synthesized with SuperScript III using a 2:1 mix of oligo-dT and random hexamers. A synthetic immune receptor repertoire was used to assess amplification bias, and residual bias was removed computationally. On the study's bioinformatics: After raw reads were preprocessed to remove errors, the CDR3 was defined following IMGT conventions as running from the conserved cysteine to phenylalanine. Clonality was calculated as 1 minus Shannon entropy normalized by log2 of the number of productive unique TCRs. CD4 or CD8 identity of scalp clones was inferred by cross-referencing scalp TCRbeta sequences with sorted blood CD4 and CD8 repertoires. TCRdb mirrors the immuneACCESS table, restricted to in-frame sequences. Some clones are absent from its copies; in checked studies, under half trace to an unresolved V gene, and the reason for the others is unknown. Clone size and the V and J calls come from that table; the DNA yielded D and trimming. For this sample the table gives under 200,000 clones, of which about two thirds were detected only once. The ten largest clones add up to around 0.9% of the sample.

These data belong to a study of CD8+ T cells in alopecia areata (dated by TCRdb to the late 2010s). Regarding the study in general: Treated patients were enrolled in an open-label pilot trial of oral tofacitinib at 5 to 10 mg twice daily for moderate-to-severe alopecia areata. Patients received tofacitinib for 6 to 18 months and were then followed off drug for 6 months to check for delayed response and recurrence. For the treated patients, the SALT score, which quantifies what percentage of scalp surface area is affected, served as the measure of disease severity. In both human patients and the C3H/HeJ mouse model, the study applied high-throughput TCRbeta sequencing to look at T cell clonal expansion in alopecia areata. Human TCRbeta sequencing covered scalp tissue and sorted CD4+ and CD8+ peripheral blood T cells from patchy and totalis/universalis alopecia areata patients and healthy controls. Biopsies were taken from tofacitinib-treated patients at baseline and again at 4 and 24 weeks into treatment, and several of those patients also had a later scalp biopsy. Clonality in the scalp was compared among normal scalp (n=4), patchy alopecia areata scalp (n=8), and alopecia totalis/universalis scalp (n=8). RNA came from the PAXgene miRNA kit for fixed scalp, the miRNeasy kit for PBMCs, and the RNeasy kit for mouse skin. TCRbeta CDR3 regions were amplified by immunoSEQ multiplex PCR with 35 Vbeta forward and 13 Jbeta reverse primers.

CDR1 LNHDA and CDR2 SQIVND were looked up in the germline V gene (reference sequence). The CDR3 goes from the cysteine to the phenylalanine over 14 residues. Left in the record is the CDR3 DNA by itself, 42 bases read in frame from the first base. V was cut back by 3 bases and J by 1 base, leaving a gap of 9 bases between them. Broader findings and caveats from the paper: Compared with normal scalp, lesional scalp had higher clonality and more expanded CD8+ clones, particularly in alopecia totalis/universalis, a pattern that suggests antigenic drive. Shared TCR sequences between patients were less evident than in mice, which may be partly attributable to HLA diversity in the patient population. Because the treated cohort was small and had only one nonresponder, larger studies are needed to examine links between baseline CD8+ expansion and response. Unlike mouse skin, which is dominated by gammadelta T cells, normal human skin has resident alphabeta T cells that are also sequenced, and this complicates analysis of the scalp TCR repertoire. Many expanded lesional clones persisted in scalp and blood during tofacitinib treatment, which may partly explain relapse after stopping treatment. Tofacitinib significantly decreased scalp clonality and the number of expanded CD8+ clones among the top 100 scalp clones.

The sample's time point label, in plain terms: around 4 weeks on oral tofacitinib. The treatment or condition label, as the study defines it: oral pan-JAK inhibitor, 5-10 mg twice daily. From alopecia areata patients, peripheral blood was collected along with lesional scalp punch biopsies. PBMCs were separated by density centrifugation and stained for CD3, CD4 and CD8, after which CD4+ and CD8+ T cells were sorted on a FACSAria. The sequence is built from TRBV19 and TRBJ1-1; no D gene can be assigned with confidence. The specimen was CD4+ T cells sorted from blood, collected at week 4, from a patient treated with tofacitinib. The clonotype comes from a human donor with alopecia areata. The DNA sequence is TGTGCCAGTAGTATCCCACGAGAGAACACTGAAGCTTTCTTT. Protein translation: CASSIPRENTEAFF.